These T cell receptor beta chains were read from a single sample in a study of blood T cell repertoires in COVID-19. Libraries were prepared by immunoSEQ multiplex PCR; TCRdb keeps only in-frame clonotypes and omits some of them. The sample lists 150,000 to 200,000 clones, about 86% occurring once. Specimen: peripheral blood. The source is a woman older than 75 with acute or convalescent COVID-19. The CDR3 runs from the conserved cysteine through the conserved F or W. Fields, in order: clone size, V gene, D gene, J gene, CDR3 protein, CDR3 DNA. The D gene is left open where the match is weak. Only part of the rows carry a size: once, few, many, or a class if the clone is expanded.

clone size: few
V gene: TRBV7-2
D gene: TRBD1
J gene: TRBJ2-1
CDR3 protein: CASSLAQGAYNEQFF
CDR3 DNA: TGTGCCAGCAGCTTAGCGCAGGGGGCGTACAATGAGCAGTTCTTC

clone size: .
V gene: TRBV7-9
D gene: TRBD2
J gene: TRBJ2-3
CDR3 protein: CASSQGLAGADTQYF
CDR3 DNA: TGTGCCAGCAGCCAAGGACTAGCGGGAGCAGATACGCAGTATTTT

clone size: .
V gene: TRBV3-1/TRBV3-2
D gene: TRBD2
J gene: TRBJ2-1
CDR3 protein: CASSWTSGGYNEQFF
CDR3 DNA: TGTGCCAGCAGCTGGACTAGCGGGGGGTACAATGAGCAGTTCTTC

clone size: .
V gene: TRBV27
D gene: TRBD2
J gene: TRBJ2-1
CDR3 protein: CASSLQGRGRGDEQFF
CDR3 DNA: TGTGCCAGCAGTCTGCAGGGCCGGGGCCGGGGGGATGAGCAGTTCTTC

clone size: .
V gene: TRBV28
D gene: TRBD1
J gene: TRBJ2-7
CDR3 protein: CASSAGTGTYEQYF
CDR3 DNA: TGTGCCAGCAGTGCTGGGACAGGGACTTACGAGCAGTACTTC

clone size: .
V gene: TRBV11-1
D gene: .
J gene: TRBJ2-3
CDR3 protein: CASSLWTANTDTQYF
CDR3 DNA: TGTGCCAGCAGCCTCTGGACAGCTAACACAGATACGCAGTATTTT

clone size: few
V gene: TRBV28
D gene: .
J gene: TRBJ1-5
CDR3 protein: CAGCRGMGQPQHF
CDR3 DNA: TGTGCCGGGTGTAGAGGTATGGGTCAGCCCCAGCATTTT

clone size: .
V gene: TRBV3-1/TRBV3-2
D gene: .
J gene: TRBJ2-3
CDR3 protein: CASSQLRNTDTQYF
CDR3 DNA: TGTGCCAGCAGCCAATTGCGGAACACAGATACGCAGTATTTT

clone size: .
V gene: TRBV5-1
D gene: TRBD1
J gene: TRBJ1-2
CDR3 protein: CASSLSGQGARGYTF
CDR3 DNA: TGCGCCAGCAGCTTGAGTGGACAGGGGGCGAGAGGCTACACCTTC

clone size: .
V gene: TRBV5-4
D gene: .
J gene: TRBJ2-7
CDR3 protein: CASSLNTYEQYF
CDR3 DNA: TGTGCCAGCAGCTTGAATACCTACGAGCAGTACTTC

clone size: .
V gene: TRBV28
D gene: TRBD2
J gene: TRBJ2-1
CDR3 protein: CASSFTSGRAKAYNEQFF
CDR3 DNA: TGTGCCAGCAGTTTTACTAGCGGGAGGGCGAAAGCCTACAATGAGCAGTTCTTC

clone size: .
V gene: TRBV19
D gene: .
J gene: TRBJ1-1
CDR3 protein: CASSITGGEAFF
CDR3 DNA: TGTGCCAGTAGTATTACAGGTGGTGAAGCTTTCTTT

clone size: few
V gene: TRBV4-3
D gene: .
J gene: TRBJ1-2
CDR3 protein: CASSQGSVNYGYTF
CDR3 DNA: TGCGCCAGCAGCCAAGGGTCAGTTAACTATGGCTACACCTTC

clone size: .
V gene: TRBV6-1
D gene: .
J gene: TRBJ2-3
CDR3 protein: CASSEPGLVGTQYF
CDR3 DNA: TGTGCCAGCAGTGAACCCGGACTCGTAGGTACGCAGTATTTT

clone size: few
V gene: TRBV11-3
D gene: TRBD2
J gene: TRBJ2-1
CDR3 protein: CASSLSGGLSYNEQFF
CDR3 DNA: TGTGCCAGCAGCTTATCGGGGGGGCTCTCCTACAATGAGCAGTTCTTC

clone size: .
V gene: TRBV5-1
D gene: TRBD1
J gene: TRBJ2-7
CDR3 protein: CASNPQGAREQYF
CDR3 DNA: TGCGCCAGCAACCCACAGGGGGCACGCGAGCAGTACTTC

clone size: .
V gene: TRBV15
D gene: .
J gene: TRBJ1-2
CDR3 protein: CATSRDWEGDGYTF
CDR3 DNA: TGTGCCACCAGCAGAGACTGGGAGGGGGATGGCTACACCTTC

clone size: .
V gene: TRBV24-1
D gene: TRBD1
J gene: TRBJ2-2
CDR3 protein: CATSDSYRGSTGELFF
CDR3 DNA: TGTGCCACCAGTGATTCGTACAGGGGTAGCACCGGGGAGCTGTTTTTT

clone size: .
V gene: TRBV5-1
D gene: TRBD1
J gene: TRBJ2-5
CDR3 protein: CASHRGHRETQYF
CDR3 DNA: TGCGCCAGCCATAGGGGGCATCGAGAGACCCAGTACTTC

clone size: .
V gene: TRBV11-3
D gene: .
J gene: TRBJ2-3
CDR3 protein: CASSLGGPIDTQYF
CDR3 DNA: TGTGCCAGCAGCTTAGGGGGCCCTATAGATACGCAGTATTTT

clone size: few
V gene: TRBV6-1
D gene: .
J gene: TRBJ1-5
CDR3 protein: CASSERRAQPQHF
CDR3 DNA: TGTGCCAGCAGTGAACGAAGAGCGCAGCCCCAGCATTTT

clone size: .
V gene: TRBV5-1
D gene: .
J gene: TRBJ1-2
CDR3 protein: CASSLGAGDYGYTF
CDR3 DNA: TGCGCCAGCAGTCTAGGGGCAGGGGACTATGGCTACACCTTC

clone size: .
V gene: TRBV30
D gene: .
J gene: TRBJ2-7
CDR3 protein: CAWGTSYEQYF
CDR3 DNA: TGTGCCTGGGGGACTTCCTACGAGCAGTACTTC

clone size: .
V gene: TRBV10-1
D gene: TRBD1
J gene: TRBJ2-7
CDR3 protein: CASSESDMGTAYEQYF
CDR3 DNA: TGCGCCAGCAGTGAGTCGGATATGGGGACAGCCTACGAGCAGTACTTC

clone size: .
V gene: TRBV3-1/TRBV3-2
D gene: .
J gene: TRBJ2-5
CDR3 protein: CASSRVYGAQETQYF
CDR3 DNA: TGTGCCAGCAGCAGGGTTTATGGGGCACAAGAGACCCAGTACTTC

clone size: .
V gene: TRBV6-2/TRBV6-3
D gene: .
J gene: TRBJ1-1
CDR3 protein: CASSFGPGNTEAFF
CDR3 DNA: TGTGCCAGCAGTTTCGGTCCGGGGAACACTGAAGCTTTCTTT

clone size: .
V gene: TRBV19
D gene: TRBD1
J gene: TRBJ1-6
CDR3 protein: CASSTDRGESPLHF
CDR3 DNA: TGTGCCAGTAGTACGGACAGGGGAGAATCACCCCTCCACTTT

clone size: .
V gene: TRBV19
D gene: .
J gene: TRBJ2-1
CDR3 protein: CASSIGTNNEQFF
CDR3 DNA: TGTGCCAGTAGTATAGGGACAAACAATGAGCAGTTCTTC

clone size: .
V gene: TRBV19
D gene: .
J gene: TRBJ1-2
CDR3 protein: CASTLGGGTGYTF
CDR3 DNA: TGTGCCAGTACCCTCGGGGGAGGGACTGGCTACACCTTC

clone size: .
V gene: TRBV7-2
D gene: .
J gene: TRBJ2-3
CDR3 protein: CASSLSGSTDTQYF
CDR3 DNA: TGTGCCAGCAGTCTTTCGGGGAGCACAGATACGCAGTATTTT

clone size: .
V gene: TRBV2
D gene: TRBD1
J gene: TRBJ2-2
CDR3 protein: CASSEQGTGGLVSGELFF
CDR3 DNA: TGTGCCAGCAGTGAACAAGGGACAGGGGGGCTCGTATCCGGGGAGCTGTTTTTT

clone size: .
V gene: TRBV5-1
D gene: .
J gene: TRBJ1-2
CDR3 protein: CASSLGDTSYGYTF
CDR3 DNA: TGCGCCAGCAGCTTGGGGGACACCTCCTATGGCTACACCTTC

clone size: .
V gene: TRBV6-5
D gene: .
J gene: TRBJ1-6
CDR3 protein: CASMGGLYNSPLHF
CDR3 DNA: TGTGCCAGCATGGGCGGACTCTATAATTCACCCCTCCACTTT

clone size: .
V gene: TRBV15
D gene: TRBD2
J gene: TRBJ2-5
CDR3 protein: CATSLSGSAGETQYF
CDR3 DNA: TGTGCCACCAGCCTTAGCGGGAGTGCTGGGGAGACCCAGTACTTC

clone size: .
V gene: TRBV7-9
D gene: .
J gene: TRBJ2-7
CDR3 protein: CASSQVYEQYF
CDR3 DNA: TGTGCCAGCAGCCAGGTTTACGAGCAGTACTTC

clone size: .
V gene: TRBV5-6
D gene: .
J gene: TRBJ2-7
CDR3 protein: CASSLRQTVTTEQYF
CDR3 DNA: TGTGCCAGCAGCTTGAGACAGACGGTCACTACAGAGCAGTACTTC

clone size: .
V gene: TRBV2
D gene: TRBD2
J gene: TRBJ2-3
CDR3 protein: CASNSLAGDTQYF
CDR3 DNA: TGTGCCAGCAATAGTTTAGCGGGAGATACGCAGTATTTT

clone size: few
V gene: TRBV5-4
D gene: .
J gene: TRBJ1-4
CDR3 protein: CASSAGSSTNEKLFF
CDR3 DNA: TGTGCCAGCAGCGCAGGGTCCTCAACTAATGAAAAACTGTTTTTT

clone size: .
V gene: TRBV7-2
D gene: TRBD2
J gene: TRBJ2-3
CDR3 protein: CASSFSGRDADTQYF
CDR3 DNA: TGTGCCAGCAGCTTTAGCGGGAGGGATGCAGATACGCAGTATTTT

clone size: .
V gene: TRBV5-4
D gene: TRBD1
J gene: TRBJ1-1
CDR3 protein: CASSLGQGARDTEAFF
CDR3 DNA: TGTGCCAGCAGCCTAGGACAGGGGGCGCGGGACACTGAAGCTTTCTTT

clone size: .
V gene: TRBV30
D gene: .
J gene: TRBJ1-4
CDR3 protein: CACGTSGGANEKLFF
CDR3 DNA: TGTGCCTGTGGAACGTCGGGGGGTGCAAATGAAAAACTGTTTTTT

clone size: .
V gene: TRBV3-1/TRBV3-2
D gene: .
J gene: TRBJ1-2
CDR3 protein: CASSQSQGGYGYTF
CDR3 DNA: TGTGCCAGCAGCCAAAGTCAAGGGGGCTATGGCTACACCTTC

clone size: .
V gene: TRBV24-1
D gene: TRBD2
J gene: TRBJ2-3
CDR3 protein: CATSQGSGRGTDTQYF
CDR3 DNA: TGTGCCACCAGTCAGGGTAGCGGGAGAGGGACAGATACGCAGTATTTT

clone size: .
V gene: TRBV5-4
D gene: TRBD2
J gene: TRBJ2-7
CDR3 protein: CASSPGGQLGEQYF
CDR3 DNA: TGTGCCAGCAGCCCGGGGGGTCAACTGGGCGAGCAGTACTTC

clone size: .
V gene: TRBV3-1/TRBV3-2
D gene: .
J gene: TRBJ1-2
CDR3 protein: CASSQASYGYTF
CDR3 DNA: TGTGCCAGCAGCCAAGCTTCCTATGGCTACACCTTC

clone size: few
V gene: TRBV7-3
D gene: .
J gene: TRBJ1-6
CDR3 protein: CASSPKPDGNKNSPLHF
CDR3 DNA: TGTGCCAGCAGCCCGAAGCCGGACGGGAACAAAAATTCACCCCTCCACTTT

clone size: .
V gene: TRBV28
D gene: TRBD1
J gene: TRBJ2-5
CDR3 protein: CASSTTGGVETQYF
CDR3 DNA: TGTGCCAGCAGCACGACAGGGGGGGTCGAGACCCAGTACTTC

clone size: .
V gene: TRBV14
D gene: .
J gene: TRBJ1-2
CDR3 protein: CASSPQVYYGYTF
CDR3 DNA: TGTGCCAGCAGCCCGCAGGTCTACTATGGCTACACCTTC

clone size: .
V gene: TRBV3-1/TRBV3-2
D gene: TRBD1
J gene: TRBJ1-1
CDR3 protein: CASRDQGAVNAEAFF
CDR3 DNA: TGTGCCAGCAGGGACCAGGGGGCAGTGAATGCTGAAGCTTTCTTT

clone size: .
V gene: TRBV3-1/TRBV3-2
D gene: TRBD2
J gene: TRBJ2-3
CDR3 protein: CASSQGEAGRADTQYF
CDR3 DNA: TGTGCCAGCAGCCAAGGGGAAGCGGGAAGGGCAGATACGCAGTATTTT

clone size: .
V gene: TRBV30
D gene: .
J gene: TRBJ1-5
CDR3 protein: CAWSEGATRNQPQHF
CDR3 DNA: TGTGCCTGGAGTGAAGGGGCGACAAGGAATCAGCCCCAGCATTTT

clone size: .
V gene: TRBV28
D gene: TRBD2
J gene: TRBJ2-7
CDR3 protein: CASSLIAGKRYEQYF
CDR3 DNA: TGTGCCAGCAGTTTGATAGCGGGAAAGAGGTACGAGCAGTACTTC

clone size: .
V gene: TRBV2
D gene: TRBD1
J gene: TRBJ2-5
CDR3 protein: CASRRRQGSGTQYF
CDR3 DNA: TGTGCCAGCAGGCGAAGACAGGGGTCGGGGACCCAGTACTTC

clone size: .
V gene: TRBV13
D gene: .
J gene: TRBJ1-3
CDR3 protein: CASSLGLIAGNTIYF
CDR3 DNA: TGTGCCAGCAGCTTAGGCCTAATCGCTGGAAACACCATATATTTT

clone size: .
V gene: TRBV19
D gene: TRBD1
J gene: TRBJ2-5
CDR3 protein: CASRDRVQTQETQYF
CDR3 DNA: TGTGCCAGCCGGGACAGGGTGCAGACACAAGAGACCCAGTACTTC